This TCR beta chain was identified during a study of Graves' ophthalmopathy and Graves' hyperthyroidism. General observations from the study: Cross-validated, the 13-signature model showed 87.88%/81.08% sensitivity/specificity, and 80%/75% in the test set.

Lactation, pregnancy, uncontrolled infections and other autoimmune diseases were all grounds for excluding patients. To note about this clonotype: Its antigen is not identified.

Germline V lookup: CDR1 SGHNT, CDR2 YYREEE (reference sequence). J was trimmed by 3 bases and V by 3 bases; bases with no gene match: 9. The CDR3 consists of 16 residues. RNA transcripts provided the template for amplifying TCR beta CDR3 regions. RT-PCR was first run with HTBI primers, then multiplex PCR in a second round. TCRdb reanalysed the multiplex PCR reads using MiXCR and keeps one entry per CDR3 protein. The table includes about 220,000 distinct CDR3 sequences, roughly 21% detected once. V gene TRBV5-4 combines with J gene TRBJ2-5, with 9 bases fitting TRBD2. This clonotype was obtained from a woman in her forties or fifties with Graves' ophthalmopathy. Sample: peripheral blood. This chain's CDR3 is CASSSAAASGKETQYF. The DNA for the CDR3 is TGTGCCAGCAGCTCTGCAGCGGCTAGCGGGAAAGAGACCCAGTACTTC. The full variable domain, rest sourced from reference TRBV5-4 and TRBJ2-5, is ETGVTQSPTHLIKTRGQQVTLRCSSQSGHNTVSWYQQALGQGPQFIFQYYREEENGRGNFPPRFSGLQFPNYSSELNVNALELDDSALYLCASSSAAASGKETQYFGPGTRLLVL.